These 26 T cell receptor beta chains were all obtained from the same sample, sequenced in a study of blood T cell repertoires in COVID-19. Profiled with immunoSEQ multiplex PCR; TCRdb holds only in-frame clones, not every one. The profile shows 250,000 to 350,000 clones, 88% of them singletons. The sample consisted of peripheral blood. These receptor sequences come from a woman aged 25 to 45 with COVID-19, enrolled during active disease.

The CDR3 loop reads CASSAQQGGNNSPLHF. The CDR3 DNA reads as TGTGCCAGCAGTGCCCAACAGGGGGGAAATAATTCACCCCTCCACTTT. V usage is TRBV6-6 and J usage is TRBJ1-6; 8 nucleotides align to TRBD1. Germline assignment: CDR1 MNHNY and CDR2 SVGAGI (reference sequence). CDR3 length equals 16 residues. After removal of 5 bases from V and 5 bases from J, the junction contained 8 bases not matched to a gene.

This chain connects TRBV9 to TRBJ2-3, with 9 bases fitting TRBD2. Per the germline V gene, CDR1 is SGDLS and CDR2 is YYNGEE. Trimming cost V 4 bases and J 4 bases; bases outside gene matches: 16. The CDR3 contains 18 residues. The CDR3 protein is CASSSAPPSGTLADTQYF. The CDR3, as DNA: TGTGCCAGCAGCTCCGCGCCCCCTAGCGGGACTCTCGCAGATACGCAGTATTTT.

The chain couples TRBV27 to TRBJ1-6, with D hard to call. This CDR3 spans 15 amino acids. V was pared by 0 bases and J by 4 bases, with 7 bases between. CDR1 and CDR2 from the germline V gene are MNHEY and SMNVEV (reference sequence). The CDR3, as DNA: TGTGCCAGCAGTTTATCGAGGAGTTATAATTCACCCCTCCACTTT. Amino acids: CASSLSRSYNSPLHF.

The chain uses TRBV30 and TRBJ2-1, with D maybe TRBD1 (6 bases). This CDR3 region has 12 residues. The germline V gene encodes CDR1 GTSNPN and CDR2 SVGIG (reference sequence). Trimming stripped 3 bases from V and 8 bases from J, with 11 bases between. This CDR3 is CAWSLQGDEQFF. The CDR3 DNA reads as TGTGCCTGGAGCCTACAGGGTGATGAGCAGTTCTTC.

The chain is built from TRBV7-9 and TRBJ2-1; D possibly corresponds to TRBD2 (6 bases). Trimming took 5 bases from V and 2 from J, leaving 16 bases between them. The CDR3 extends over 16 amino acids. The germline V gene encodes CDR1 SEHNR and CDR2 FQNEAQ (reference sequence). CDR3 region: CASSGERARAYNEQFF. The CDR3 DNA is TGTGCCAGCAGCGGCGAGCGGGCTCGGGCCTACAATGAGCAGTTCTTC.

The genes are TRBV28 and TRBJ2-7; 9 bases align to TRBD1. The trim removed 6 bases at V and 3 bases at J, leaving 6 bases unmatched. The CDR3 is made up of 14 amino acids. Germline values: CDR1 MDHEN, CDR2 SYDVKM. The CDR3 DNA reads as TGTGCCAGCAGGAAGGACAGGGGCAACTACGAGCAGTACTTC. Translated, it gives CASRKDRGNYEQYF.

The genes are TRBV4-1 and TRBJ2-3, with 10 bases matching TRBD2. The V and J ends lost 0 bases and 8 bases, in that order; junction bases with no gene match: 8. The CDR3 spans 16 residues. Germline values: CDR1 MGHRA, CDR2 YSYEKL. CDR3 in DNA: TGCGCCAGCAGCCAAGACCCAGCGGGAGGGCCAGGTACGCAGTATTTT. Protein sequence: CASSQDPAGGPGTQYF.

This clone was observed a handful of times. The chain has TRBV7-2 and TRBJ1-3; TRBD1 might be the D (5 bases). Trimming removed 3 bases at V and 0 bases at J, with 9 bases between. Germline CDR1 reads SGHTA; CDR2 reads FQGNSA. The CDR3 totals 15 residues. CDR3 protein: CASSLAGLSGNTIYF. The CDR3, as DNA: TGTGCCAGCAGCTTGGCGGGGCTCTCTGGAAACACCATATATTTT.

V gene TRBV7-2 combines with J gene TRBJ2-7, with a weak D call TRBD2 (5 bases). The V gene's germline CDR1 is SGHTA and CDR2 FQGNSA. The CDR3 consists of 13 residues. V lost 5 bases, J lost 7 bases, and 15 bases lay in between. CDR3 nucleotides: TGTGCCAGCAGCACCCGGGGTAGTGGGGAGCAGTACTTC. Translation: CASSTRGSGEQYF.

CDR3 sequence: CASSLEGNSYNEQFF. CDR3 DNA sequence: TGCGCCAGCAGCTTGGAGGGGAACTCCTACAATGAGCAGTTCTTC. The chain joins TRBV5-1 to TRBJ2-1, with D perhaps TRBD1 (5 bases). CDR1 is SGHRS and CDR2 is YFSETQ in the germline V gene. The ends were cut back, 0 bases at V and 0 bases at J, with 7 bases in the middle. The length of the CDR3 is 15 residues.

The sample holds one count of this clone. Here the CDR3 DNA reads TGTGCTAGTGGTTTGGGGACAACTGAAGCTTTCTTT. Amino acids: CASGLGTTEAFF. This chain connects TRBV12-5 to TRBJ1-1, with D tentatively TRBD1 (5 bases). Per germline, CDR1 LGHNT and CDR2 FRNRAP. There are 12 residues in the CDR3. V was trimmed by 1 base and J by 5 bases, leaving 5 bases between them.

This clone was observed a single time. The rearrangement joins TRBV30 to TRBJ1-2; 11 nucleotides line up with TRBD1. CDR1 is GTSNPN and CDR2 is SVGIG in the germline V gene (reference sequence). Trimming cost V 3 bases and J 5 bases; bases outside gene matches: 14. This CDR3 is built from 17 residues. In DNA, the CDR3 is TGTGCCTGGAGCCCCTTTACCGGGACAGGGGGGGTGTATGGCTACACCTTC. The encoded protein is CAWSPFTGTGGVYGYTF.

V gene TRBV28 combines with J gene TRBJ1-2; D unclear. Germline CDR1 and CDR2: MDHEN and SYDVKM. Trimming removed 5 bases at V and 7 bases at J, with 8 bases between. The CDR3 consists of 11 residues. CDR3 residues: CASSALSGYTF. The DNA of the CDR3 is TGTGCCAGCAGTGCCCTTAGTGGCTACACCTTC.

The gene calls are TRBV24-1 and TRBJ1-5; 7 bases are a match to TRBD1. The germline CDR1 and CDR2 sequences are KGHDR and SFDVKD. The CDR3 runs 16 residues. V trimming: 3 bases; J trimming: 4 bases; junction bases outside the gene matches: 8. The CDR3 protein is CATSDRNRGRNQPQHF. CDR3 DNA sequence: TGTGCCACCAGTGATCGTAACAGGGGACGGAATCAGCCCCAGCATTTT.

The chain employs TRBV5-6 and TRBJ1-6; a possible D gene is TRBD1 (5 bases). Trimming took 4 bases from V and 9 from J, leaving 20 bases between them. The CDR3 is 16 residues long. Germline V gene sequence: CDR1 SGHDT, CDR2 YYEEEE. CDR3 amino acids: CASSPPGGWLSSPLHF. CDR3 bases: TGTGCCAGCAGCCCCCCGGGGGGGTGGCTGTCTTCACCCCTCCACTTT. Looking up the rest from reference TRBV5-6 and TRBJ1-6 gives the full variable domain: DAGVTQSPTHLIKTRGQQVTLRCSPKSGHDTVSWYQQALGQGPQFIFQYYEEEERQRGNFPDRFSGHQFPNYSSELNVNALLLGDSALYLCASSPPGGWLSSPLHFGNGTRLTVT.

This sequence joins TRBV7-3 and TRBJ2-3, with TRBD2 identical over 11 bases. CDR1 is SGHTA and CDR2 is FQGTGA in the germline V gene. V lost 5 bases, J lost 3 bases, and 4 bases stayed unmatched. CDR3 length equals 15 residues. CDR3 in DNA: TGTGCCAGCAGCCTTAGCGGGAGGGGGACAGATACGCAGTATTTT. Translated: CASSLSGRGTDTQYF. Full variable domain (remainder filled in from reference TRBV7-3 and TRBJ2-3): GAGVSQTPSNKVTEKGKYVELRCDPISGHTALYWYRQSLGQGPEFLIYFQGTGAADDSGLPNDRFFAVRPEGSVSTLKIQRTERGDSAVYLCASSLSGRGTDTQYFGPGTRLTVL.

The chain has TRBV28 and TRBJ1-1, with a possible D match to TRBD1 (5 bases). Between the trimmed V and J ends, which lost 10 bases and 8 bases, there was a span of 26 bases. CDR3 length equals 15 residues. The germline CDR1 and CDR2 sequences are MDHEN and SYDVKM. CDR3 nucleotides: TGTGCCATCCGCACCTCCCCGGGGCCGGGGGGAGAAGCTTTCTTT. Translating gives CAIRTSPGPGGEAFF.

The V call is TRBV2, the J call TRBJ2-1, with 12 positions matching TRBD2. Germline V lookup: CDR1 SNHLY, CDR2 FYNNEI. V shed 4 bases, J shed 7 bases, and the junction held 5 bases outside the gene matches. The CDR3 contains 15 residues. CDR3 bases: TGTGCCAGCAGTGGGGGACTAGCGGGCTCAAATGAGCAGTTCTTC. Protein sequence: CASSGGLAGSNEQFF.

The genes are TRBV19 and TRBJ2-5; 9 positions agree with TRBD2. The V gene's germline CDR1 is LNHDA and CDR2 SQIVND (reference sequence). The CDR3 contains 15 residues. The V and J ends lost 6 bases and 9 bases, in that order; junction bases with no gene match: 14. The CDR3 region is CASSPAGGPDWAQYF. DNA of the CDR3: TGTGCCAGTAGCCCAGCGGGAGGCCCTGATTGGGCCCAGTACTTC.

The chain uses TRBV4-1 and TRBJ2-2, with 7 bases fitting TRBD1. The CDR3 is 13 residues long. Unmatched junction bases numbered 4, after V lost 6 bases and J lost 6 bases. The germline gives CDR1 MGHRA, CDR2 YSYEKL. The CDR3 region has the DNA TGCGCCAGCAGGACTGGGACAGCCGGGGAGCTGTTTTTT. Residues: CASRTGTAGELFF.

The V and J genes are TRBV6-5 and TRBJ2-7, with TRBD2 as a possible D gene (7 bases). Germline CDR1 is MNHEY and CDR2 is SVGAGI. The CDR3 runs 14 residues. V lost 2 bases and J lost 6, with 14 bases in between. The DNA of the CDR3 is TGTGCCAGCAGTTACGGAGGGGGAGGGACCGAGCAGTACTTC. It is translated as CASSYGGGGTEQYF.

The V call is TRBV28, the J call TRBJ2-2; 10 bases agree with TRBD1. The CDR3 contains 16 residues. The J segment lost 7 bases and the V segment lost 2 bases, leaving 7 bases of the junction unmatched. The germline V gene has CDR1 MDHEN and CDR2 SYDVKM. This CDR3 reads CASSLVGQGISGELFF. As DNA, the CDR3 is TGTGCCAGCAGTTTAGTGGGACAGGGGATAAGCGGGGAGCTGTTTTTT.

CDR3 amino acids: CASSNQQGYSNQPQHF. DNA for the CDR3: TGTGCCAGCAGCAACCAACAGGGTTATAGCAATCAGCCCCAGCATTTT. V gene TRBV7-9 combines with J gene TRBJ1-5; a possible D gene is TRBD1 (6 bases). The CDR3 is 16 residues long. CDR1 SEHNR and CDR2 FQNEAQ come from the germline V gene (reference sequence). V was cut by 5 bases and J by 0 bases, with 14 bases left in between.

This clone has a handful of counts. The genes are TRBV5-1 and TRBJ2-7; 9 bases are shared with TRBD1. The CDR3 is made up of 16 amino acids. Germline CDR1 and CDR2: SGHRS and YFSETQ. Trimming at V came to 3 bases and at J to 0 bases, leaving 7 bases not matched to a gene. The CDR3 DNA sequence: TGCGCCAGCAGCTCGGGGGACAGGGCAACCTCCTACGAGCAGTACTTC. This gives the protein CASSSGDRATSYEQYF.

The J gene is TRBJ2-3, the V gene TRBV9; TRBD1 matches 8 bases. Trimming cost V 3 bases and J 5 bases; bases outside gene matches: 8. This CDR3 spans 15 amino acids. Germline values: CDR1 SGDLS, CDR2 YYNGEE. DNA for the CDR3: TGTGCCAGCAGCGGCACGGGACAGGTGGGAGATACGCAGTATTTT. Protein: CASSGTGQVGDTQYF.

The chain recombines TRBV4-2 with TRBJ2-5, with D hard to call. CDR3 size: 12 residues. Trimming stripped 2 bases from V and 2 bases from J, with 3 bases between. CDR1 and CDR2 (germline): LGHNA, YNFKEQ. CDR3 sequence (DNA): TGTGCCAGCAGCCAACAACAAGAGACCCAGTACTTC. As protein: CASSQQQETQYF.